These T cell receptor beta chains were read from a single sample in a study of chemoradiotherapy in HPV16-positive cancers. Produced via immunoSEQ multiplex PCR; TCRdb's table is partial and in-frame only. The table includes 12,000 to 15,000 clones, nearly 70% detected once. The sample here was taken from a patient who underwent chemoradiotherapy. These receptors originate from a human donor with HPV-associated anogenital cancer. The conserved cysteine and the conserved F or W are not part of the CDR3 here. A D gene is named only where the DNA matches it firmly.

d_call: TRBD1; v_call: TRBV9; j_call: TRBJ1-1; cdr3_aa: ASSPGTGYEAF
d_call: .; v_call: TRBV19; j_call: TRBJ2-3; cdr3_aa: ASSLAGVFVGASTDTQY
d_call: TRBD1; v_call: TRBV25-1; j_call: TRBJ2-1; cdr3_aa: ATRDRADNEQF
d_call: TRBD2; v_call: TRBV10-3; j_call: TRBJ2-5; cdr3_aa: AITPGVAGGETQY
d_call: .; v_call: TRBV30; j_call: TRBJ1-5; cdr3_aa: AWSVLRDQPQH
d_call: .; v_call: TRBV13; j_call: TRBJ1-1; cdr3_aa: ASSLKETEAF
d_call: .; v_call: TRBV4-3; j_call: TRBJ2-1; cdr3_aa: ASSQEAGPGEQF
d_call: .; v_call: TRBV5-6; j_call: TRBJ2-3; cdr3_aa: ASSSGGGASTDTQY
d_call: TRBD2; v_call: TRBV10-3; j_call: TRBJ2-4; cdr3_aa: AISEGSSGGAAKNIQY
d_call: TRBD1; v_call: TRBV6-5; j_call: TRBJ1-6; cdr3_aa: ATKTGSSYNSPLH
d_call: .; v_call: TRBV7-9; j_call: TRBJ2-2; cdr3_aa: ASSYGTSRAGELF
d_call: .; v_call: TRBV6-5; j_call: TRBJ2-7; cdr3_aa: ASSPGVAHEQY
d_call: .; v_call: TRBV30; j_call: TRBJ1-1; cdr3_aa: ACRGVGNTEAF
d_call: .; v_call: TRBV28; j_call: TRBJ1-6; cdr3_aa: ASRPTGYWVNSPLH
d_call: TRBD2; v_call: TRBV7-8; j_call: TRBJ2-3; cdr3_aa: ASSYSSGGADTQY
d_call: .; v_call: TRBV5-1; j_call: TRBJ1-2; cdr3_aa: ASSLEGGYGYT
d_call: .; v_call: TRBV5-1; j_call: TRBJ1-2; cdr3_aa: ASSFLSGPFYGYT
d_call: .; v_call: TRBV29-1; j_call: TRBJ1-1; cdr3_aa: SVYGTMNTEAF
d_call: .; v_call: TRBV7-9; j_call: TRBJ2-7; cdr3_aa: ASTPGASHSYEQY
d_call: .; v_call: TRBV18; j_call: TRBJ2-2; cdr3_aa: ASSLGYTGELF
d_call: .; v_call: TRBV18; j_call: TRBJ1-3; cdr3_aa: ASSPPPLSGNTIY
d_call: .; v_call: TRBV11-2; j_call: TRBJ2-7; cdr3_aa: ASSSQPSIEQY
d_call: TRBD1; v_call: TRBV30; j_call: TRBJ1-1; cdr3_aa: AWSVGQDEAF
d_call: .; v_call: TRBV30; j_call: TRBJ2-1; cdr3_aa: AWRYRENSYNEQF
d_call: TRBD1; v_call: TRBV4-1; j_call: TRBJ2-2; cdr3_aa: ASSQGDRANTGELF